This TCR beta chain was sequenced in a study of graft-versus-host responses after intestinal transplantation. The assay was immunoSEQ multiplex PCR, and TCRdb's table has in-frame clones only and misses some. This sample yields about 90,000 clones, of which approximately 92% are seen a single time; more than 0.3% belongs to the top ten. In regard to this clone: Its antigen is not known.

The CDR3 totals 16 residues. V was clipped by 5 bases and J by 4 bases; unmatched bases: 10. Germline-derived CDR1 and CDR2 are SGHNT and YENEEA. V and J are TRBV11-3 and TRBJ2-5, with TRBD2 matching 10 bases. The receptor comes from a human donor who received an intestinal transplant. This specimen was unstimulated CD4+ T cells sorted from spleen or lymph node cells, taken before intestinal transplant. CDR3: CASSLGGLADRETQYF. The CDR3 region has the DNA TGTGCCAGCAGCCTGGGAGGACTAGCGGACCGAGAGACCCAGTACTTC.